Below are 17 T cell receptor beta chains sequenced from a single sample in a study of molecular identifiers for immune sequencing clone quantification (dated by TCRdb to the late 2010s). The library relied on PCR. Data came from a NextSeq 500. In TCRdb, the public reads were trimmed at Q25 with fastp and aligned with MiXCR, with productive beta chains retained. Each CDR3 protein gets just one entry, which takes the most common genes and DNA from the rows behind it. The sample table contains some 590,000 distinct CDR3 sequences; only one count was recorded for 25% of them. The ten biggest clones cover roughly 0.83% of the sample. Sequencing was done on a sample of naive CD8+ T cells from blood, with Jurkat cell RNA spiked in. In the paper's terms, the cell subset or site label means: FACS-sorted CD8+CD4-CCR7+CD45RA+ naive T cells. These receptors came from a human donor in good health. Some libraries in this study had Jurkat cell RNA spiked in.

Many counts were recorded for this clonotype. The chain employs TRBV4-3 and TRBJ2-3, with TRBD2 matching 8 bases. Trimming removed 1 base from V and 4 bases from J; junction bases left unmatched: 1. There are 14 residues in the CDR3. CDR1 is LGHNA and CDR2 is YSLEER in the germline V gene. The DNA of the CDR3 is TGCGCCAGCAGCCAAGGACTAGCGTCAGATACGCAGTATTTT. This codes for CASSQGLASDTQYF.

This clonotype was detected a few times. The CDR3 spells CSARGTSGNNEQYF. In DNA, the CDR3 is TGCAGTGCTAGGGGGACTAGCGGGAACAACGAGCAGTACTTC. The genes are TRBV20-1 and TRBJ2-7, with TRBD2 matching 13 bases. The V gene end was trimmed by 3 bases and the J gene end by 5 bases; junction bases not matched to a gene: 4. From germline, CDR1 is DFQATT and CDR2 SNEGSKA (reference sequence). CDR3 size: 14 residues.

This clonotype has only a few counts. This rearrangement joins TRBV24-1 to TRBJ2-1, with D possibly called TRBD1 or TRBD2 (6 bases each). The ends were cut back, 3 bases at V and 1 base at J, with 18 bases in the middle. The CDR3 covers 18 residues. Looked up from germline, CDR1 is KGHDR and CDR2 is SFDVKD. The CDR3 coding sequence is TGTGCCACCAGTGATCACCGGATCGGCGGGACATCCTACAATGAGCAGTTCTTC. Protein product: CATSDHRIGGTSYNEQFF.

The CDR3 here is CASTRAVTGQETQYF. CDR3 nucleotide sequence: TGCGCCAGCACCAGGGCTGTTACAGGGCAAGAGACCCAGTACTTC. J is TRBJ2-5 and V is TRBV4-1; possible D gene TRBD1, 6 bases. Germline V CDR1 and CDR2: MGHRA, YSYEKL. Trimming removed 7 bases at V and 2 bases at J, with 17 bases between. The CDR3 is made up of 15 amino acids.

This clonotype has at least ten counts. The CDR3 bases are TGTGCCGCATCCGGGACAGGGGCTTCCACAGATACGCAGTATTTT. This translates into CAASGTGASTDTQYF. The chain links TRBV6-5 to TRBJ2-3; 10 nucleotides match TRBD1. The germline V gene encodes CDR1 MNHEY and CDR2 SVGAGI. The CDR3 runs 15 residues. V was clipped by 11 bases and J by 2 bases; unmatched bases: 10.

Concerning this clonotype itself: A clone one base away is much larger, so this may be a read error. CDR3: CASGSRGTSGESTDTQYF. DNA for the CDR3: TGTGCCAGCGGCTCCAGGGGGACTAGCGGGGAGAGCACAGATACGCAGTATTTT. This chain links TRBV7-9 with TRBJ2-3; 13 bases match TRBD2. Germline V gives CDR1 SEHNR, CDR2 FQNEAQ (reference sequence). The CDR3 sequence is 18 residues long. The V gene end was trimmed by 8 bases and the J gene end by 0 bases; junction bases not matched to a gene: 11.

This clonotype was recorded a few times. V gene TRBV9 combines with J gene TRBJ2-3; 7 bases map to TRBD2. Germline lookup yields CDR1 SGDLS and CDR2 YYNGEE. J lost 1 base, V lost 6 bases, and 8 bases had no gene match. The CDR3 runs 15 residues. Written as DNA, the CDR3 is TGTGCCAGCACCGAGGGTCTAGCGGGCACAGATACGCAGTATTTT. Residues: CASTEGLAGTDTQYF. The entire variable domain, with the rest obtained from reference TRBV9 and TRBJ2-3, is as follows: DSGVTQTPKHLITATGQRVTLRCSPRSGDLSVYWYQQSLDQGLQFLIQYYNGEERAKGNILERFSAQQFPDLHSELNLSSLELGDSALYFCASTEGLAGTDTQYFGPGTRLTVL.

This clonotype was picked up a small number of times. This chain links TRBV6-5 with TRBJ1-2; possible D gene TRBD1, 5 bases. This CDR3 is 15 amino acids long. Germline CDR1 is MNHEY and CDR2 is SVGAGI. Trimming took off 10 bases at V and 1 base at J, with 19 bases between the two ends. The CDR3 loop reads CATTPRQINNYGYTF. The CDR3 region has the DNA TGTGCCACCACACCGAGACAGATAAATAACTATGGCTACACCTTC.

About this clonotype itself: This clone may be a read error of a much larger clone one base away. The chain couples TRBV7-6 to TRBJ1-1; a weak D match, TRBD1 (6 bases). The ends were cut back, 1 base at V and 10 bases at J, with 16 bases in the middle. This CDR3 contains 14 residues. The germline gives CDR1 SGHVS, CDR2 FNYEAQ. Here the CDR3 DNA reads TGTGCCAGCAGCTTAGGGGAAGGGGGGGCTGCAGCTTTCTTT. This translates into CASSLGEGGAAAFF.

The table lists this clonotype with many counts. The V call is TRBV5-1, the J call TRBJ2-7; D not resolved. The V gene's germline CDR1 is SGHRS and CDR2 YFSETQ. The CDR3 length is 13 residues. V was pared by 5 bases and J by 3 bases, with 12 bases between. CDR3 in DNA: TGCGCCAGCAGTCCAGACATGGTCTACGAGCAGTACTTC. Translating it yields CASSPDMVYEQYF.

There are a few counts of this clonotype. The rearrangement uses TRBV4-1 and TRBJ2-3; perhaps TRBD1 as D (6 bases). CDR3 size: 16 residues. Germline V gene sequence: CDR1 MGHRA, CDR2 YSYEKL. V lost 0 bases and J lost 0, with 10 bases in between. The CDR3 here is CASSQEGGSSTDTQYF. The CDR3 DNA is TGCGCCAGCAGCCAAGAAGGGGGATCTAGCACAGATACGCAGTATTTT.

The V and J genes are TRBV5-6 and TRBJ2-3; D might be TRBD1 or TRBD2, each matching 5 bases. V was trimmed by 4 bases and J by 0 bases, leaving 21 bases between them. The CDR3 consists of 18 residues. Germline CDR1 is SGHDT and CDR2 is YYEEEE. The CDR3: CASSGLGEWGISTDTQYF. The DNA for the CDR3 is TGTGCCAGCAGCGGGTTAGGGGAGTGGGGAATTAGCACAGATACGCAGTATTTT. Full variable domain (missing parts from reference TRBV5-6 and TRBJ2-3): DAGVTQSPTHLIKTRGQQVTLRCSPKSGHDTVSWYQQALGQGPQFIFQYYEEEERQRGNFPDRFSGHQFPNYSSELNVNALLLGDSALYLCASSGLGEWGISTDTQYFGPGTRLTVL.

The rearrangement uses TRBV6-4 and TRBJ2-6; no clear D gene. The CDR3 contains 16 residues. Germline CDR1 and CDR2: MRHNA and SNTAGT. The ends were cut back, 2 bases at V and 2 bases at J, with 10 bases in the middle. CDR3 protein: CASSDVGGPGANVLTF. In DNA, the CDR3 is TGTGCCAGCAGTGACGTTGGCGGCCCTGGGGCCAACGTCCTGACTTTC.

This clonotype was observed a few times. DNA of the CDR3: TGTGCCAGCAGCGTAGCTGGGGGTTATGAGCAGTTCTTC. Its translation: CASSVAGGYEQFF. The chain combines TRBV9 with TRBJ2-1; either TRBD1 or TRBD2 may fit D (5 bases each). The germline V gene encodes CDR1 SGDLS and CDR2 YYNGEE. CDR3 length equals 13 residues. V was clipped by 0 bases and J by 8 bases, with 9 bases between them.

For the CDR3, the DNA is TGTGCCACCTCGGCCGGGACTAGCAGCACAGATACGCAGTATTTT. Translation: CATSAGTSSTDTQYF. The chain uses TRBV28 and TRBJ2-3; 9 positions agree with TRBD2. Germline V gives CDR1 MDHEN, CDR2 SYDVKM. The junction had 8 bases not matched to a gene; V was cut back by 10 bases and J by 0 bases. There are 15 residues in the CDR3.

On this clonotype itself: Just one base apart from a much larger clone, this may be a read error. This chain uses TRBV4-1 with TRBJ1-1; 10 bases fit TRBD1. Germline V gene lookup returns CDR1 MGHRA and CDR2 YSYEKL. The CDR3 is 17 amino acids. CDR3: CAGSQYGQGVMNTEAFF. The CDR3 DNA reads TGCGCCGGCAGCCAATACGGACAGGGGGTCATGAACACTGAAGCTTTCTTT.

The chain has TRBV7-6 and TRBJ2-7; the match to TRBD2 covers 14 bases. Germline CDR1 reads SGHVS; CDR2 reads FNYEAQ. CDR3 length: 18 amino acids. With 4 bases clipped from V and 3 bases from J, the junction kept 11 bases outside the gene matches. The CDR3 DNA sequence: TGTGCCAGCAGCTCCACTGCCGGGACTAGCGGGGGCCACTACGAGCAGTACTTC. Protein product: CASSSTAGTSGGHYEQYF.